This T cell receptor (beta chain) comes out of a study of blood T cell repertoires in COVID-19. The CDR3 has 16 residues. Germline V CDR1 and CDR2: LGHDT, YNNKEL (reference sequence). V shed 4 bases and J 4 bases; nucleotides not matched to a gene: 12. Repertoires were generated with immunoSEQ multiplex PCR, while TCRdb's copy carries only in-frame clones and drops some. This sample has 25,000 to 30,000 clones, with less than 85% found just once. The chain has TRBV3-1 (or the pseudogene TRBV3-2) and TRBJ2-5; 7 positions match TRBD1. The source of this sequence is a woman at least 80 years old with acute or convalescent COVID-19. The sequencing sample was made of peripheral blood. The CDR3 protein is CASSRPTGALGETQYF. CDR3 DNA: TGTGCCAGCAGCCGGCCCACAGGGGCTTTAGGAGAGACCCAGTACTTC.